The 10 T cell receptor beta chains reported below all come from one sample, sequenced in a study of CD8 T cells in ankylosing spondylitis (dated by TCRdb to about 2017). Points the paper makes about the study in general: A TCR beta motif made up of several highly homologous amino acid variants appeared to be characteristic of blood from ankylosing spondylitis patients.

Antigen specificity for these receptors is unknown. The method was 5' RACE. Sequencer: Illumina HiSeq 2500. TCRdb ran its own pipeline on the public reads, namely fastp trimming at Q25 and MiXCR clone calling, and kept in-frame beta chains. Entries that share a CDR3 protein sequence are merged under the most common genes and DNA. This sample is represented by some 840,000 distinct CDR3 sequences; over 9.5% of them were singletons. The top ten hold less than 0.65% of the sample. Source material: blood, either unsorted or a sorted T cell fraction (not recorded which). Receptors originate from a male donor with ankylosing spondylitis.

V and J are TRBV20-1 and TRBJ1-1; no definite D call. The CDR3 loop spans 13 amino acids. V was cut by 4 bases and J by 7 bases, with 16 bases left in between. CDR1 and CDR2 from the germline V gene are DFQATT and SNEGSKA (reference sequence). The CDR3 DNA sequence: TGCAGTGCTAATGGGCCGCTTCACTATGAAGCTTTCTTT. Protein: CSANGPLHYEAFF.

CDR3: CASSATRQGSSPLHF. Written as DNA, the CDR3 is TGTGCCAGCAGTGCGACGAGACAGGGAAGTTCACCCCTCCACTTT. This chain joins TRBV6-2 or TRBV6-3 and TRBJ1-6; 7 nucleotides line up with TRBD1. This CDR3 contains 15 residues. Trimming took 5 bases from V and 9 from J; bases not matched to a gene: 10. Germline V gives CDR1 MNHEY, CDR2 SVGEGT.

This clonotype was counted a few times. The chain recombines TRBV7-2 with TRBJ2-4; the D gene is possibly TRBD2 (5 bases). The V gene's germline CDR1 is SGHTA and CDR2 FQGNSA. The CDR3 is 15 amino acids. The V and J ends lost 1 base and 1 base respectively, with 8 bases between them. This CDR3 is CASSLDLAAKNIQYF. The CDR3 DNA follows: TGTGCCAGCAGCTTAGACCTAGCTGCCAAAAACATTCAGTACTTC.

The rearrangement links TRBV7-2 to TRBJ1-1, with unresolved D. The length of the CDR3 is 14 residues. Germline V lookup: CDR1 SGHTA, CDR2 FQGNSA. V lost 3 bases and J 8 bases, leaving 16 bases between the germline ends. CDR3 nucleotides: TGTGCCAGCAGCTTTAGGGTGTCCGGCCTAGAAGCTTTCTTT. Translation gives CASSFRVSGLEAFF.

The chain uses TRBV7-2 and TRBJ2-2; D is undetermined. The V end was cut by 2 bases, the J end by 3 bases, with 7 bases between. The germline CDR1 and CDR2 sequences are SGHTA and FQGNSA. This CDR3 spans 14 amino acids. The CDR3 reads CASSLYLDTGELFF. CDR3 coding DNA: TGTGCCAGCAGCTTATATCTAGACACCGGGGAGCTGTTTTTT.

This chain links TRBV7-2 with TRBJ2-5; possible D gene TRBD2, 6 bases. Germline V gene lookup returns CDR1 SGHTA and CDR2 FQGNSA. The V end was cut by 2 bases, the J end by 2 bases, with 15 bases between. The CDR3 has 16 amino acids. The CDR3 loop reads CASSLSAGMGQETQYF. In DNA form, the CDR3 reads TGTGCCAGCAGCTTATCCGCGGGGATGGGGCAAGAGACCCAGTACTTC.

The table lists this clonotype with many counts. This chain links TRBV29-1 with TRBJ2-2; D might be TRBD2 (7 bases). CDR3 length: 15 amino acids. Germline V lookup: CDR1 SQVTM, CDR2 ANQGSEA. V lost 5 bases to trimming and J lost 8 bases, with 21 bases between them. This chain's CDR3 is CSVPGGGGSLGELFF. The CDR3 coding sequence is TGCAGCGTTCCGGGGGGCGGAGGCTCCTTAGGGGAGCTGTTTTTT.

This clonotype has a handful of counts. The chain links TRBV6-2 or TRBV6-3 to TRBJ1-5, with D uncertain. Germline V gene data show CDR1 as MNHEY and CDR2 as SVGEGT. V was pared by 8 bases and J by 6 bases, with 17 bases between. The CDR3 has 14 residues. The DNA for the CDR3 is TGTGCCAGCTCAAAAGTGGGTGTCGGTCAGCCCCAGCATTTT. This translates into CASSKVGVGQPQHF.

The J gene is TRBJ1-1, the V gene TRBV20-1; the D gene is possibly TRBD1 (6 bases). V lost 0 bases, J lost 10 bases, and 24 bases lay in between. Germline V CDR1 and CDR2: DFQATT, SNEGSKA (reference sequence). CDR3 size: 16 residues. CDR3 bases: TGCAGTGCTAGAGAATCCAAAGGGGGGCGGACCCGTACAGCTTTCTTT. Encoded protein: CSARESKGGRTRTAFF.

This chain joins TRBV5-1 and TRBJ2-2; 11 bases match TRBD1. The germline V gene encodes CDR1 SGHRS and CDR2 YFSETQ. This CDR3 has 15 residues. V lost 2 bases and J lost 5; bases outside the gene matches: 2. CDR3 loop: CASSFGTGGTGELFF. CDR3 DNA: TGCGCCAGCAGCTTCGGGACAGGGGGGACCGGGGAGCTGTTTTTT. Using reference TRBV5-1 and TRBJ2-2 for the parts outside the CDR3, the full variable domain is KAGVTQTPRYLIKTRGQQVTLSCSPISGHRSVSWYQQTPGQGLQFLFEYFSETQRNKGNFPGRFSGRQFSNSRSEMNVSTLELGDSALYLCASSFGTGGTGELFFGEGSRLTVL.